This T cell receptor beta chain stems from a study of T-cell reconstitution after alpha-beta-depleted transplantation in children. Study-level findings and limits: Several hundred expanded graft clones reportedly were the source of alpha-beta T cells about two months after transplant.

During its preparation, the TCRbeta library received unique molecular identifiers. TCRdb redid the calling of the PCR reads with MiXCR, one entry per CDR3 protein. This table has hundreds of thousands of distinct CDR3 sequences, 15% to 20% appearing once. Comment on this clonotype: Its antigen is unknown.

The V gene lost 0 bases and the J gene lost 0 bases, with 6 bases spanning the gap. The CDR3 consists of 15 residues. Per the germline V gene, CDR1 is MNHEY and CDR2 is SVGAGI. Sequencing used PBMCs, mostly from graft donor cells, obtained 360 days after TCRalphabeta/CD19-depleted stem cell transplant. The sequence derives from a boy under three years old who had a stem cell transplant for Wiskott-Aldrich syndrome, so the T cells may come from the graft donor. This chain links TRBV6-5 with TRBJ1-5; weak D call: TRBD1 (5 bases). CDR3 DNA sequence: TGTGCCAGCAGTTACTCGACAGTTAGCAATCAGCCCCAGCATTTT. Translating gives CASSYSTVSNQPQHF.